These 21 T cell receptor beta chains originate from one sample sequenced in a study of blood T cell repertoires in COVID-19. Some clones are missing from TCRdb's copy, which holds only in-frame ones; the method was immunoSEQ multiplex PCR. The sample holds about 70,000 clones, more than 75% seen once. The sequencing sample was made of peripheral blood. These receptors all come from an older woman with acute or convalescent COVID-19.

The chain links TRBV19 to TRBJ2-4; 7 positions match TRBD1. CDR3 size: 18 residues. Germline V gene lookup returns CDR1 LNHDA and CDR2 SQIVND (reference sequence). V was clipped by 4 bases and J by 1 base; unmatched bases: 13. CDR3 DNA sequence: TGTGCCAGTAGTACTAGATTAACACAGGGGACGGCCAAAAACATTCAGTACTTC. Translating gives CASSTRLTQGTAKNIQYF. Supplemented by reference TRBV19 and TRBJ2-4, the full variable domain reads DGGITQSPKYLFRKEGQNVTLSCEQNLNHDAMYWYRQDPGQGLRLIYYSQIVNDFQKGDIAEGYSVSREKKESFPLTVTSAQKNPTAFYLCASSTRLTQGTAKNIQYFGAGTRLSVL.

The chain is built from TRBV3-1 (or the pseudogene TRBV3-2) and TRBJ2-3; D possibly corresponds to TRBD2 (6 bases). This CDR3 contains 14 residues. The germline V gene has CDR1 LGHDT and CDR2 YNNKEL (reference sequence). Trimming took off 4 bases at V and 4 bases at J, with 12 bases between the two ends. The CDR3 sequence: CASSLTGTSDTQYF. The CDR3 coding sequence is TGTGCCAGCAGCCTAACCGGGACTTCAGATACGCAGTATTTT.

This clone was seen just once. The rearrangement joins TRBV21-1 to TRBJ2-3; the table assigns TRBD1, which was not confirmed against the DNA. TRBV21-1 counts as a pseudogene. The CDR3 spans 16 residues. The CDR3, as DNA: TGTGCCAGCCCCAGTTCCGGGACAGGGGAAACAGATACGCAGTATTTT. The encoded protein is CASPSSGTGETDTQYF.

This sequence joins TRBV7-9 and TRBJ2-1, with 12 bases aligning to TRBD1. This CDR3 contains 16 residues. V dropped 3 bases and J dropped 6; count of bases not matched to a gene: 6. Germline V gene lookup returns CDR1 SEHNR and CDR2 FQNEAQ (reference sequence). The CDR3 DNA reads TGTGCCAGCAGCTTGGCCGGGACAGGGGGCCTCAATGAGCAGTTCTTC. Its translation: CASSLAGTGGLNEQFF.

The rearrangement joins TRBV29-1 to TRBJ1-1; 7 bases are a match to TRBD1. J gave up 4 bases and V 4 bases, and 3 bases lay outside the gene matches. CDR3 length equals 12 residues. Germline values: CDR1 SQVTM, CDR2 ANQGSEA. The CDR3 here is CSVVKGATEAFF. CDR3 DNA: TGCAGCGTTGTAAAGGGGGCCACTGAAGCTTTCTTT. The full variable domain, in which reference TRBV29-1 and TRBJ1-1 provide the parts outside the CDR3, is SAVISQKPSRDICQRGTSLTIQCQVDSQVTMMFWYRQQPGQSLTLIATANQGSEATYESGFVIDKFPISRPNLTFSTLTVSNMSPEDSSIYLCSVVKGATEAFFGQGTRLTVV.

The chain uses TRBV4-2 and TRBJ2-5; D possibly corresponds to TRBD2 (7 bases). This CDR3 is 16 amino acids long. CDR1 LGHNA and CDR2 YNFKEQ come from the germline V gene. V shed 0 bases and J shed 3 bases, with 14 bases lying between them. CDR3 in DNA: TGTGCCAGCAGCCAAGATGATCGGGGGGCCAAAGAGACCCAGTACTTC. It codes for CASSQDDRGAKETQYF.

This clone was detected only once. V and J are TRBV2 and TRBJ2-1, with a weak D call TRBD2 (5 bases). V shed 5 bases and J shed 9 bases, with 17 bases lying between them. The CDR3 covers 14 residues. Per germline, CDR1 SNHLY and CDR2 FYNNEI. The CDR3 DNA is TGTGCCAGCAGTCAACCGGGCTCCCGGGGTGAGCAGTTCTTC. Translated: CASSQPGSRGEQFF.

About this clone: One end of the junction is discordant with germline, which a read error may explain. The V and J genes are TRBV6-5 and TRBJ1-1; 8 bases agree with TRBD1. The germline CDR1 and CDR2 sequences are MNHEY and SVGAGI. This CDR3 is 14 amino acids long. The DNA for the CDR3 is TGTGCCGGCAGACAGGGGAACGGGTTAACTGAAGCTTTCTTT. Residues: CAGRQGNGLTEAFF.

This clone came up once. The rearrangement uses TRBV7-7 and TRBJ2-1, with D unresolved. Germline V CDR1 and CDR2: SSHAT, FNYEAQ (reference sequence). V lost 1 base and J 0 bases, leaving 7 bases between the germline ends. This CDR3 contains 15 residues. CDR3 in amino acids: CASSLGLASYNEQFF. As DNA, the CDR3 is TGTGCCAGCAGCTTAGGACTCGCCTCCTACAATGAGCAGTTCTTC.

The chain couples TRBV11-2 to TRBJ2-3; TRBD2 matches at 9 bases. V trimming: 1 base; J trimming: 5 bases; junction bases outside the gene matches: 4. The CDR3 contains 15 residues. Per germline, CDR1 SGHAT and CDR2 FQNNGV. The CDR3 coding sequence is TGTGCCAGCAGCTTAGCTAGCGGGGTGGGAGATACGCAGTATTTT. It codes for CASSLASGVGDTQYF. Full variable domain (outside the CDR3, taken from reference TRBV11-2 and TRBJ2-3): EAGVAQSPRYKIIEKRQSVAFWCNPISGHATLYWYQQILGQGPKLLIQFQNNGVVDDSQLPKDRFSAERLKGVDSTLKIQPAKLEDSAVYLCASSLASGVGDTQYFGPGTRLTVL.

This clone was seen a few times. This sequence joins TRBV6-6 and TRBJ2-2; D might be TRBD2 (5 bases). Trimming took off 6 bases at V and 6 bases at J, with 14 bases between the two ends. Germline CDR1 MNHNY, CDR2 SVGAGI (reference sequence). The CDR3 contains 14 residues. The CDR3 is CASRLEAGAGELFF. For the CDR3, the DNA is TGTGCCAGCAGGCTGGAAGCCGGGGCCGGGGAGCTGTTTTTT.

The chain carries TRBV19 and TRBJ1-5; D may be TRBD1 (6 bases). V lost 3 bases and J 4 bases, leaving 13 bases between the germline ends. The CDR3 runs 15 residues. Germline CDR1 reads LNHDA; CDR2 reads SQIVND (reference sequence). As DNA, the CDR3 is TGTGCCAGTAGTATGGGGGGGCTCGGTAATCAGCCCCAGCATTTT. Its translation: CASSMGGLGNQPQHF.

There are a few counts of this clone. V and J are TRBV29-1 and TRBJ1-1, with D possibly being TRBD1 (5 bases). Deletions cut 6 bases from V and 12 bases from J, with 20 bases between. CDR1 and CDR2 from the germline V gene are SQVTM and ANQGSEA. This CDR3 is 12 amino acids long. Here the CDR3 reads CSVGVEGFDTFF. The DNA of the CDR3 is TGCAGCGTAGGGGTGGAGGGGTTTGATACTTTCTTT. Filled out from reference TRBV29-1 and TRBJ1-1, the complete variable domain reads SAVISQKPSRDICQRGTSLTIQCQVDSQVTMMFWYRQQPGQSLTLIATANQGSEATYESGFVIDKFPISRPNLTFSTLTVSNMSPEDSSIYLCSVGVEGFDTFFGQGTRLTVV.

This chain connects TRBV2 to TRBJ2-7, with 11 bases that match TRBD1. The CDR3 consists of 12 residues. Germline loops: CDR1 SNHLY, CDR2 FYNNEI. The ends lost 6 bases at V and 12 bases at J; junction bases unmatched: 7. The chain's CDR3 is CASRLGQGARYF. The CDR3 DNA reads as TGTGCCAGCAGACTAGGACAGGGGGCGCGGTACTTC.

This clone appeared once. The rearrangement links TRBV10-3 to TRBJ1-2, with a tentative D call TRBD1 (6 bases). With 0 bases removed from V and 8 bases from J, the gap between germline ends came to 16 bases. The CDR3 runs 15 residues. Germline V gene sequence: CDR1 ENHRY, CDR2 SYGVKD. The DNA of the CDR3 is TGTGCCATCAGTGAGTCGGGGGCAGGATTAATCGGCTACACCTTC. Translating it yields CAISESGAGLIGYTF.

CDR3 protein: CASSPGGDTQYF. CDR3 nucleotides: TGTGCCAGCAGCCCAGGGGGGGATACGCAGTATTTT. The V gene is TRBV7-9, the J gene TRBJ2-3; tentative D call: TRBD1 (7 bases). The CDR3 spans 12 residues. V was pared by 5 bases and J by 6 bases, with 9 bases between. Germline CDR1 reads SEHNR; CDR2 reads FQNEAQ (reference sequence).

This clone was recorded once. V usage is TRBV6-6 and J usage is TRBJ2-6; a possible D gene is TRBD1 (5 bases). The V gene lost 6 bases and the J gene lost 4 bases, with 13 bases spanning the gap. CDR3 length: 15 amino acids. Germline CDR1 and CDR2: MNHNY and SVGAGI (reference sequence). The chain's CDR3 is CASSLPRAGANVLTF. CDR3 DNA sequence: TGTGCCAGCAGCCTCCCCAGGGCAGGGGCCAACGTCCTGACTTTC.

The rearrangement links TRBV6-5 to TRBJ1-1, with D perhaps TRBD1 (6 bases). CDR1 is MNHEY, CDR2 SVGAGI, per germline. V was clipped by 7 bases and J by 6 bases, with 15 bases between them. The CDR3 spans 13 residues. The CDR3 DNA is TGTGCCAGCAACCAAATAGGGGGGGCTGAAGCTTTCTTT. It yields the protein CASNQIGGAEAFF.

The genes are TRBV12-3 or TRBV12-4 and TRBJ1-4; D is unresolved. Trimming pared 5 bases from V and 8 bases from J, leaving 12 bases between. The CDR3 loop spans 13 amino acids. This chain's CDR3 is CASSPRGGEKLFF. The DNA of the CDR3 is TGTGCCAGCAGTCCACGCGGAGGGGAAAAACTGTTTTTT.

This clone was recorded once. The chain employs TRBV6-6 and TRBJ2-3; D may be TRBD2 (6 bases). CDR1 MNHNY and CDR2 SVGAGI come from the germline V gene (reference sequence). V lost 6 bases and J lost 6, with 13 bases in between. There are 13 residues in the CDR3. The CDR3 DNA sequence: TGTGCCAGCAGCGCCCGGGACTCTGATACGCAGTATTTT. This sequence encodes CASSARDSDTQYF.

The chain carries TRBV5-1 and TRBJ2-3; D uncertain. Germline CDR1 is SGHRS and CDR2 is YFSETQ. The length of the CDR3 is 14 residues. The ends were cut back, 7 bases at V and 6 bases at J, with 18 bases in the middle. The CDR3 DNA follows: TGCGCCAGCTCCCGGTTCGGGTCGGAGGATACGCAGTATTTT. Its protein product is CASSRFGSEDTQYF.